This passage covers 15 T cell receptor beta chains from one sample sequenced in a study of OX40 agonist ivuxolimab in advanced cancers. Library prep was done by the immunoSEQ multiplex PCR assay. Entries here come from immuneACCESS through TCRdb and include only in-frame sequences with V and J called. Some clones fail to appear in such tables; in the studies checked, an unresolved V gene covers under half of the shortfall, and the cause of the remainder is unknown. The sample table records around 150,000 clones; 90% to 95% of these occur just once. The ten largest clonotypes hold approximately 0.32% of the sample. The sequencing used CD4+ or CD8+ T cells sorted from blood, collected in a trial of the OX40 agonist ivuxolimab. The receptors were gathered from an adult with an advanced solid tumor such as melanoma, head and neck, liver or kidney cancer.

The sample holds one count of this clone. The rearrangement joins TRBV7-2 to TRBJ2-5; perhaps TRBD1 as D (6 bases). This CDR3 comprises 13 residues. From germline, CDR1 is SGHTA and CDR2 FQGNSA. Trimming took 4 bases from V and 4 from J, leaving 10 bases between them. CDR3 nucleotide sequence: TGTGCCAGCAGCTCCCGCAGGGGAGAGACCCAGTACTTC. This sequence encodes CASSSRRGETQYF.

The rearrangement uses TRBV6-5 and TRBJ1-1, with D maybe TRBD1 (6 bases). Germline values: CDR1 MNHEY, CDR2 SVGAGI. Trimming pared 4 bases from V and 5 bases from J, leaving 17 bases between. This CDR3 spans 15 amino acids. CDR3 nucleotide sequence: TGTGCCAGCAGTTCCACAGGGTTGGGATGGACTGAAGCTTTCTTT. It translates to CASSSTGLGWTEAFF.

This chain connects TRBV15 to TRBJ2-7; D possibly corresponds to TRBD2 (5 bases). This CDR3 is 16 amino acids long. Trimming removed 0 bases at V and 1 base at J, with 13 bases between. CDR1 is LNHNV, CDR2 YYDKDF, per germline (reference sequence). The CDR3 protein is CATSRDLGDWSYEQYF. As DNA, the CDR3 is TGTGCCACCAGCAGAGATCTGGGAGACTGGTCCTACGAGCAGTACTTC.

This chain uses TRBV5-1 with TRBJ2-7; 7 nucleotides line up with TRBD2. The length of the CDR3 is 18 residues. V trimming: 1 base; J trimming: 0 bases; junction bases outside the gene matches: 13. Germline assignment: CDR1 SGHRS and CDR2 YFSETQ. The CDR3 nucleotides are TGCGCCAGCAGCTTGAGCGCCTCGTTGGGAGGGCCCTCCTACGAGCAGTACTTC. It specifies CASSLSASLGGPSYEQYF. The complete variable domain, with remaining parts taken from reference TRBV5-1 and TRBJ2-7, reads KAGVTQTPRYLIKTRGQQVTLSCSPISGHRSVSWYQQTPGQGLQFLFEYFSETQRNKGNFPGRFSGRQFSNSRSEMNVSTLELGDSALYLCASSLSASLGGPSYEQYFGPGTRLTVT.

This clone came up once. V and J are TRBV6-5 and TRBJ2-3; no reliable D call. Germline V gives CDR1 MNHEY, CDR2 SVGAGI. CDR3 length equals 14 residues. Trimming removed 6 bases from V and 1 base from J, with 11 bases in between. DNA of the CDR3: TGTGCCAGCAGCGAAAGGTGGGGCACAGATACGCAGTATTTT. Its translation: CASSERWGTDTQYF.

This rearrangement joins TRBV6-5 to TRBJ2-7; D not certain. CDR3 length: 11 residues. Per the germline V gene, CDR1 is MNHEY and CDR2 is SVGAGI. V gave up 4 bases and J gave up 3 bases, with 4 bases separating them. The CDR3 sequence: CASSSNYEQYF. The CDR3 nucleotides are TGTGCCAGCAGTTCAAACTACGAGCAGTACTTC.

V is TRBV7-9 and J is TRBJ2-7; perhaps D is TRBD1 or TRBD2 (5 bases each). V gave up 4 bases and J gave up 2 bases, with 18 bases separating them. CDR1 and CDR2 from the germline V gene are SEHNR and FQNEAQ (reference sequence). CDR3 size: 16 residues. CDR3 sequence: CASSSGYRRNTYEQYF. DNA for the CDR3: TGTGCCAGCAGCTCGGGATACAGGAGAAATACCTACGAGCAGTACTTC.

This chain connects TRBV7-6 to TRBJ1-1; D possibly corresponds to TRBD1 (6 bases). Per germline, CDR1 SGHVS and CDR2 FNYEAQ. With 4 bases removed from V and 4 bases from J, the gap between germline ends came to 16 bases. The CDR3 loop spans 15 amino acids. The CDR3, as DNA: TGTGCCAGCAGCTCAGGACAGCCGGGAATCACTGAAGCTTTCTTT. It yields the protein CASSSGQPGITEAFF.

This rearrangement joins TRBV9 to TRBJ1-1; the D is unclear. V lost 4 bases, J lost 6 bases, and 19 bases lay in between. The length of the CDR3 is 15 residues. CDR1 is SGDLS and CDR2 is YYNGEE in the germline V gene. The CDR3 sequence is CASSPLGLRRAEAFF. CDR3 DNA: TGTGCCAGCAGCCCCCTCGGGTTACGGAGGGCTGAAGCTTTCTTT.

The genes are TRBV7-3 and TRBJ1-1, with D perhaps matching TRBD1 (6 bases). The CDR3 is 13 amino acids. Trimming cost V 2 bases and J 8 bases, with 12 bases left between them. Per germline, CDR1 SGHTA and CDR2 FQGTGA. Here the CDR3 DNA reads TGTGCCAGCAGCTTACAAGGGACAACCGAAGCTTTCTTT. It codes for CASSLQGTTEAFF.

The CDR3 DNA sequence: TGTGCCAGCAGCCTACTTTCCTACCCCGACGGGACCCAGTACTTC. It encodes CASSLLSYPDGTQYF. The rearrangement uses TRBV6-5 and TRBJ2-5; D gene unclear. Looked up from germline, CDR1 is MNHEY and CDR2 is SVGAGI. V was cut by 6 bases and J by 7 bases, with 21 bases left in between. The CDR3 covers 15 residues.

The CDR3 loop reads CASSDTQGSGNTEAFF. The CDR3 DNA is TGTGCCAGCTCGGATACACAGGGTTCAGGGAACACTGAAGCTTTCTTT. V usage is TRBV18 and J usage is TRBJ1-1, with D perhaps TRBD1 (6 bases). Between the trimmed V and J ends, which lost 6 bases and 1 base, there was a span of 18 bases. The CDR3 spans 16 residues. Per the germline V gene, CDR1 is KGHSH and CDR2 is LQKENI.

This chain joins TRBV6-4 and TRBJ2-2, with a tentative D call TRBD2 (6 bases). This CDR3 spans 12 amino acids. Germline CDR1 MRHNA, CDR2 SNTAGT. V was cut by 6 bases and J by 6 bases, with 8 bases left in between. As DNA, the CDR3 is TGTGCCAGCAGGCGGGGCGCCGGGGAGCTGTTTTTT. Protein product: CASRRGAGELFF.

J is TRBJ2-5 and V is TRBV2; 8 nucleotides line up with TRBD2. The germline V gene encodes CDR1 SNHLY and CDR2 FYNNEI. The trim removed 7 bases at V and 1 base at J, leaving 5 bases unmatched. CDR3 length: 14 amino acids. The CDR3 protein is CASNLAGSQETQYF. The CDR3 DNA follows: TGTGCCAGCAACTTAGCGGGGAGCCAAGAGACCCAGTACTTC.

The chain has TRBV9 and TRBJ2-7, with TRBD2 as a possible D gene (7 bases). The ends were cut back, 0 bases at V and 3 bases at J, with 10 bases in the middle. The CDR3 loop spans 14 amino acids. Germline lookup yields CDR1 SGDLS and CDR2 YYNGEE. The CDR3 spells CASSVAGGFYEQYF. The CDR3 DNA is TGTGCCAGCAGCGTAGCGGGGGGCTTCTACGAGCAGTACTTC.